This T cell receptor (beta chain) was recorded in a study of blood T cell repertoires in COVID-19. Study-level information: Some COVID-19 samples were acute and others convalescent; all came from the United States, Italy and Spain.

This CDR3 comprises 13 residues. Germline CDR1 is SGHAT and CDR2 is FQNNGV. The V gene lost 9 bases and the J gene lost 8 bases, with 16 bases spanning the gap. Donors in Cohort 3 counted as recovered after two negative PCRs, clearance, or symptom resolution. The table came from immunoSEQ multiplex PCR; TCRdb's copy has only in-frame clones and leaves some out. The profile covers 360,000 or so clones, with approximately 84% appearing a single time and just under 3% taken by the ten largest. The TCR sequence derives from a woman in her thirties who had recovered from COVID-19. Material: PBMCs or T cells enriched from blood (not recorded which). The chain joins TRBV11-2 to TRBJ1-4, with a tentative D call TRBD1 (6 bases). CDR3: CASVGGKCEKLFF. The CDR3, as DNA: TGTGCCAGTGTAGGGGGTAAGTGCGAAAAACTGTTTTTT.